This TCR beta chain is drawn from a study of T-cell reconstitution after alpha-beta-depleted transplantation in children. General observations from the study: T-cell counts and diversity at one year post-transplant came mainly from newly produced T cells.

The TCRbeta library incorporated unique molecular identifiers. A single record per CDR3 protein comes from TCRdb applying MiXCR to the PCR reads. Counted here are approximately 800,000 distinct CDR3 sequences, less than 20% occurring once; the ten biggest clones make up roughly 5%. J gave up 4 bases and V 5 bases, and 5 bases lay outside the gene matches. The CDR3 has 14 residues. In germline, CDR1 is SGHVS, CDR2 FQNEAQ. This clonotype was found a few times. Its target is unknown. The sequencing used PBMCs, mostly from graft donor cells, collected 360 days after TCRalphabeta/CD19-depleted stem cell transplant. The receptor comes from a male patient between 10 and 17 years old who had a stem cell transplant for acute lymphoblastic leukemia, so the T cells may come from the graft donor. This chain links TRBV7-8 with TRBJ2-3; 8 nucleotides line up with TRBD1. CDR3 DNA sequence: TGTGCCAGCAGCGCCTCACAGGGGGCAGATACGCAGTATTTT. The encoded protein is CASSASQGADTQYF.